These 9 T cell receptor beta chains originate from one sample sequenced in a study of identical twins. MiXCR was run by TCRdb on the 5' RACE reads, yielding one entry per CDR3 protein. The sample contains roughly 690,000 distinct CDR3 sequences, around 6% of which appear only once. Specimen: naive T cells sorted from blood. The origin of the receptors is a man aged 18-30 years in good health.

This clonotype was seen ten or more times. The chain has TRBV20-1 and TRBJ1-1; 10 positions match TRBD1. Germline CDR1 DFQATT, CDR2 SNEGSKA (reference sequence). The CDR3 runs to 14 residues. Germline trimming cut 3 bases from V and 6 bases from J; bases unmatched to any gene: 7. This CDR3 is CSARETGTGAEAFF. CDR3 in DNA: TGCAGTGCTAGGGAAACCGGGACAGGGGCTGAAGCTTTCTTT.

This chain connects TRBV14 to TRBJ2-1; maybe TRBD1 (6 bases). This CDR3 region has 13 residues. Germline CDR1 SGHDN, CDR2 FVKESK. Deletions cut 3 bases from V and 10 bases from J, with 13 bases between. The CDR3 bases are TGTGCCAGCAGCCACTTCGCAGGGGTCGAGCAGTTCTTC. Encoded protein: CASSHFAGVEQFF.

This clonotype was counted ten times or more. The V call is TRBV20-1, the J call TRBJ2-3; no reliable D call. V lost 5 bases and J 0 bases, leaving 15 bases between the germline ends. The CDR3 is made up of 15 amino acids. Germline V CDR1 and CDR2: DFQATT, SNEGSKA (reference sequence). The CDR3 sequence: CSADAHGRSTDTQYF. CDR3 DNA sequence: TGCAGTGCTGATGCCCACGGCAGAAGCACAGATACGCAGTATTTT.

This clonotype was seen only a few times. The CDR3 nucleotides read TGTGCCAGCAGCCTAGAGAGGAGACGTAACCCCTCTGGAAACACCATATATTTT. It codes for CASSLERRRNPSGNTIYF. J is TRBJ1-3 and V is TRBV7-8; D is unresolved. Between the trimmed V and J ends, which lost 5 bases and 0 bases, there was a span of 20 bases. CDR1 and CDR2 (germline): SGHVS, FQNEAQ. The CDR3 loop spans 18 amino acids.

This clonotype was seen a few times. The rearrangement uses TRBV4-1 and TRBJ2-3; D remains unclear. Germline V gives CDR1 MGHRA, CDR2 YSYEKL. V lost 4 bases and J 10 bases, leaving 12 bases between the germline ends. This CDR3 has 12 residues. The chain's CDR3 is CASSRDWVSQYF. CDR3 in DNA: TGCGCCAGCAGCCGAGACTGGGTATCGCAGTATTTT.

This clonotype occurred many times. V usage is TRBV4-1 and J usage is TRBJ2-4; TRBD1 is a possible D gene (6 bases). CDR1 and CDR2 (germline): MGHRA, YSYEKL. V lost 2 bases and J lost 7, with 18 bases in between. This CDR3 has 16 amino acids. Here the CDR3 DNA reads TGCGCCAGCAGCCAACCCCAGGGCCCGGGACACAACATTCAGTACTTC. Its translation is CASSQPQGPGHNIQYF.

There are many counts of this clonotype. V is TRBV6-5 and J is TRBJ2-7; 9 positions agree with TRBD2. Germline CDR1 is MNHEY and CDR2 is SVGAGI. The CDR3 is 15 residues long. Trimming cost V 0 bases and J 8 bases; bases outside gene matches: 8. The CDR3: CASSYSILAGDKQYF. CDR3 nucleotides: TGTGCCAGCAGTTACTCGATATTAGCGGGAGATAAGCAGTACTTC.

This clonotype was observed many times. The chain has TRBV29-1 and TRBJ2-3; D perhaps matches TRBD1 (5 bases). The CDR3 loop spans 14 amino acids. Germline-derived CDR1 and CDR2 are SQVTM and ANQGSEA. Trimming pared 6 bases from V and 0 bases from J, leaving 13 bases between. As DNA, the CDR3 is TGCAGCGTCGCAGGGCGGTCTAGCACAGATACGCAGTATTTT. This gives the protein CSVAGRSSTDTQYF.

This clonotype was observed many times. The rearrangement joins TRBV5-1 to TRBJ1-2; no reliable D call. The CDR3 contains 12 residues. CDR1 is SGHRS, CDR2 YFSETQ, per germline. The ends were cut back, 7 bases at V and 1 base at J, with 8 bases in the middle. The chain's CDR3 is CASWAFNYGYTF. DNA for the CDR3: TGCGCCAGCTGGGCCTTTAACTATGGCTACACCTTC.